This entry lists 8 T cell receptor beta chains sequenced from one sample in a study of technical replicates of blood from a handful of donors. Generated by immunoSEQ multiplex PCR, the TCRdb table keeps only in-frame clones and is missing some. The table lists around 65,000 clones, around nine tenths of them singletons, with approximately 4.6% in the top ten. The sequencing input was PBMCs. These receptors originate from a human donor in good health. Some clones in this sample may be carry-over from other donors' samples.

The chain links TRBV7-8 to TRBJ1-1, with a weak D call TRBD1 (5 bases). The germline V gene has CDR1 SGHVS and CDR2 FQNEAQ. The CDR3 totals 14 residues. The V end was cut by 1 base, the J end by 7 bases, with 13 bases between. The DNA for the CDR3 is TGTGCCAGCAGCTTAGTCGTGGGGGGGGGTGAAGCTTTCTTT. It specifies CASSLVVGGGEAFF.

The chain recombines TRBV2 with TRBJ1-2; TRBD1 might be the D (5 bases). Deletions cut 5 bases from V and 2 bases from J, with 15 bases between. The CDR3 length is 15 residues. CDR1 and CDR2 (germline): SNHLY, FYNNEI. The CDR3 loop is CASSPDTYPNYGYTF. Here the CDR3 DNA reads TGTGCCAGCAGTCCGGACACCTACCCAAACTATGGCTACACCTTC.

This chain links TRBV9 with TRBJ2-2, with 8 positions matching TRBD2. CDR3 size: 16 residues. The V gene's germline CDR1 is SGDLS and CDR2 YYNGEE. With V trimmed by 2 bases and J by 0 bases, 3 bases remained unmatched. As DNA, the CDR3 is TGTGCCAGCAGCGTTCAAGCGGGGGCGAACACCGGGGAGCTGTTTTTT. Amino acid sequence: CASSVQAGANTGELFF.

On this clone: One end of the junction is discordant with germline, which a read error may explain. CDR3 loop: CASSLAGGLLANEQFF. The CDR3 DNA sequence: TGTGCCAGCAGCCTAGCGGGAGGGCTCCTAGCCAATGAGCAGTTCTTC. The chain couples TRBV7-6 to TRBJ2-1; TRBD2 matches 12 bases. From germline, CDR1 is SGHVS and CDR2 FNYEAQ. CDR3 length: 16 amino acids.

The chain combines TRBV5-1 with TRBJ2-7; 8 nucleotides align to TRBD1. Germline V lookup: CDR1 SGHRS, CDR2 YFSETQ. The CDR3 loop spans 15 amino acids. V lost 4 bases to trimming and J lost 6 bases; unmatched junction nucleotides: 12. CDR3 bases: TGCGCCAGCAGCCTGACAGGGGAATCCTTACGCGAGCAGTACTTC. It codes for CASSLTGESLREQYF.

The J gene is TRBJ2-7, the V gene TRBV7-3, with 9 bases matching TRBD1. Trimming took 4 bases from V and 6 from J; bases not matched to a gene: 4. Germline loops: CDR1 SGHTA, CDR2 FQGTGA. The CDR3 is 13 residues long. The DNA of the CDR3 is TGTGCCAGCAGCTCCGGGACAGGGTTCGAGCAGTACTTC. Its protein is CASSSGTGFEQYF.

The CDR3 region is CASTREGSGANVLTF. The CDR3 nucleotides read TGTGCCAGCACCAGGGAGGGCTCTGGGGCCAACGTCCTGACTTTC. This sequence joins TRBV6-5 and TRBJ2-6; 7 bases agree with TRBD2. Germline trimming cut 7 bases from V and 0 bases from J; bases unmatched to any gene: 3. There are 15 residues in the CDR3. Germline CDR1 and CDR2: MNHEY and SVGAGI.

The CDR3 DNA reads TGTGCCAGCAGTTACTCTGGGGAGGAGCAGTTCTTC. As protein: CASSYSGEEQFF. The chain couples TRBV6-5 to TRBJ2-1; possibly TRBD2 for D (5 bases). The CDR3 totals 12 residues. The germline V gene has CDR1 MNHEY and CDR2 SVGAGI. V lost 0 bases and J lost 10, with 7 bases in between.